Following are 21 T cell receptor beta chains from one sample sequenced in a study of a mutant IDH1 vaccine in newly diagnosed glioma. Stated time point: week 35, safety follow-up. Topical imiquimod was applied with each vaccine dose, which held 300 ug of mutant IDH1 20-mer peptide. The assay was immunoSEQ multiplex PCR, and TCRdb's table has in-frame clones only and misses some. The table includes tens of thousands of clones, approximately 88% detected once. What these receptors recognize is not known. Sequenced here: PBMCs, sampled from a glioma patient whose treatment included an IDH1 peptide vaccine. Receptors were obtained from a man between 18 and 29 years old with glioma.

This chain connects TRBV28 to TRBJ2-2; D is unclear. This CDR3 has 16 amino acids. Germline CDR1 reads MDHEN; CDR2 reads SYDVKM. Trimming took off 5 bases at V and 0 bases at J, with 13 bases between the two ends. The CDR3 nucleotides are TGTGCCAGCAGTCCTTGGACGGTCGCGAACACCGGGGAGCTGTTTTTT. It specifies CASSPWTVANTGELFF.

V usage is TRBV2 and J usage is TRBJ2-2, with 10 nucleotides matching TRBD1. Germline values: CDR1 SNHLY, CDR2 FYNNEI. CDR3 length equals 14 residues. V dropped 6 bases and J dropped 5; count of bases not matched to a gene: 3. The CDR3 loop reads CASRTGGWTGELFF. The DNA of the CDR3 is TGTGCCAGCAGGACAGGGGGCTGGACCGGGGAGCTGTTTTTT.

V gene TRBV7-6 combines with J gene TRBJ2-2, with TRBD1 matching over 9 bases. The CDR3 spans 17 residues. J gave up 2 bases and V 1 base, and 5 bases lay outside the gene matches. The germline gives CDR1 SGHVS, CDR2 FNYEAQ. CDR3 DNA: TGTGCCAGCAGCTTAGTTCGGGACAGGGAAAACACCGGGGAGCTGTTTTTT. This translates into CASSLVRDRENTGELFF.

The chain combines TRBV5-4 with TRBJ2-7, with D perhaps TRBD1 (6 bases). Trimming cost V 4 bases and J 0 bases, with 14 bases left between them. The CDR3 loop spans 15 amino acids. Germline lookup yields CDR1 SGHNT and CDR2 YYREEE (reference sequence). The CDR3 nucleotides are TGTGCCAGCAGCGATCCGGGACAACTCTCCTACGAGCAGTACTTC. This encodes CASSDPGQLSYEQYF.

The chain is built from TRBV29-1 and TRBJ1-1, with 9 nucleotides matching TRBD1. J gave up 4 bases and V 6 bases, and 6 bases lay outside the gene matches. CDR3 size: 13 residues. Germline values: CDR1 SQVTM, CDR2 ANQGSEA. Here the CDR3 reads CSVWDRDGTEAFF. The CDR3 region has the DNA TGCAGCGTATGGGACAGGGACGGCACTGAAGCTTTCTTT.

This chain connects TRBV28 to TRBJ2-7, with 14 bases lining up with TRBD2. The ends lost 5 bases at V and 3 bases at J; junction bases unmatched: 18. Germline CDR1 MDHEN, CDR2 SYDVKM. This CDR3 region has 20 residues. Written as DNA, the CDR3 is TGTGCCAGCAGTCAACCGCTGGGGGGACTAGCGGGAGTTCCTCTCTACGAGCAGTACTTC. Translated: CASSQPLGGLAGVPLYEQYF.

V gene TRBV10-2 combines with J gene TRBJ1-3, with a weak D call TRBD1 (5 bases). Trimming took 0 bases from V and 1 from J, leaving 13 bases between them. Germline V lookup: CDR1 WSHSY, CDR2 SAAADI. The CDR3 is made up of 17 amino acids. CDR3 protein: CASSESSGRGSGNTIYF. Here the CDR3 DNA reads TGCGCCAGCAGTGAGTCGTCAGGGCGGGGATCTGGAAACACCATATATTTT.

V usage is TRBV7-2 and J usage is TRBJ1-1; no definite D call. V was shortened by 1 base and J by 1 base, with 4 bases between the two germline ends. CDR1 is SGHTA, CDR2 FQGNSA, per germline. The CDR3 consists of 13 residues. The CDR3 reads CASSLDRNTEAFF. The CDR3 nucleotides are TGTGCCAGCAGCTTAGACAGGAACACTGAAGCTTTCTTT.

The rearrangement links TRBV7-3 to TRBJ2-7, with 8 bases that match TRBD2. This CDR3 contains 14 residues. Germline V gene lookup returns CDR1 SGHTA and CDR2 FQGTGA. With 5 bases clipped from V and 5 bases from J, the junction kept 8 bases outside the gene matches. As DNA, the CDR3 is TGTGCCAGCAGCCCAGGGACTAGTTTCCACGAGCAGTACTTC. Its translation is CASSPGTSFHEQYF.

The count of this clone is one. The CDR3 DNA is TGTGCCAGTAAGGAGGGGCGCGGAACTTTCTTT. Its protein product is CASKEGRGTFF. The V and J genes are TRBV19 and TRBJ1-1, with D maybe TRBD1 (5 bases). Germline-derived CDR1 and CDR2 are LNHDA and SQIVND (reference sequence). V shed 7 bases and J shed 12 bases, with 15 bases lying between them. The CDR3 runs 11 residues.

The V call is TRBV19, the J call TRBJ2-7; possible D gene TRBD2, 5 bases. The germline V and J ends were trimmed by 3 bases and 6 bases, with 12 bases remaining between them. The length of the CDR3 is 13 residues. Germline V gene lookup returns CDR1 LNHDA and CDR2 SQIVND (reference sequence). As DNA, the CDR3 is TGTGCCAGTAGTATCGGAGGCTGGGTCGAGCAGTACTTC. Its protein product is CASSIGGWVEQYF. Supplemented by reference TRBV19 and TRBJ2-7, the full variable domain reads DGGITQSPKYLFRKEGQNVTLSCEQNLNHDAMYWYRQDPGQGLRLIYYSQIVNDFQKGDIAEGYSVSREKKESFPLTVTSAQKNPTAFYLCASSIGGWVEQYFGPGTRLTVT.

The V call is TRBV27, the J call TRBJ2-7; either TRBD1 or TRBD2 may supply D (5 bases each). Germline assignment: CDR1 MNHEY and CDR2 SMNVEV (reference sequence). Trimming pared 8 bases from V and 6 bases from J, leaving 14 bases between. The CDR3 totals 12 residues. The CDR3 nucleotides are TGTGCCAGCGGTAGCTGGGGGTCCGAGCAGTACTTC. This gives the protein CASGSWGSEQYF.

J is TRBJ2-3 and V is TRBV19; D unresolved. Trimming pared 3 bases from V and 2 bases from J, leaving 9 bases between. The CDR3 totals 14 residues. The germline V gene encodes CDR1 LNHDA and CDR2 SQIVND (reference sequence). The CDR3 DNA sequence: TGTGCCAGTAGTATGGCCCGGGTCACAGATACGCAGTATTTT. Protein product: CASSMARVTDTQYF.

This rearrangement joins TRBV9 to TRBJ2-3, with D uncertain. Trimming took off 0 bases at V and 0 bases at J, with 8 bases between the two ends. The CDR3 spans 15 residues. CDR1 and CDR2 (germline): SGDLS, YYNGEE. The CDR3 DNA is TGTGCCAGCAGCGTAGGTACCACAAGCACAGATACGCAGTATTTT. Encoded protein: CASSVGTTSTDTQYF.

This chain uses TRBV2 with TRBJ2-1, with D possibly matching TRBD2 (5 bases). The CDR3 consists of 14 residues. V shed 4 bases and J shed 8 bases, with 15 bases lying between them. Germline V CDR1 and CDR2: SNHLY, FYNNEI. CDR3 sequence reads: CASSVDYKVDEQFF. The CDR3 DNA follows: TGTGCCAGCAGTGTCGACTATAAGGTCGATGAGCAGTTCTTC.

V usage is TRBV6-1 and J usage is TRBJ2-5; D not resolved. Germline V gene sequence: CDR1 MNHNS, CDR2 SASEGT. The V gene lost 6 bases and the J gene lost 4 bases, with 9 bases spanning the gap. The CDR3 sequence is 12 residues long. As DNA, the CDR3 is TGTGCCAGCAGCTGGGATCGAGAGACCCAGTACTTC. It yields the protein CASSWDRETQYF.

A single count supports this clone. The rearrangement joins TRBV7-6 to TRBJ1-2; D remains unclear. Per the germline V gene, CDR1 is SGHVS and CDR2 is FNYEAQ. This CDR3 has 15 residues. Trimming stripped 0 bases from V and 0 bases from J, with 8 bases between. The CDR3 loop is CASSLAASPNYGYTF. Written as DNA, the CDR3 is TGTGCCAGCAGCTTAGCGGCCAGTCCTAACTATGGCTACACCTTC.

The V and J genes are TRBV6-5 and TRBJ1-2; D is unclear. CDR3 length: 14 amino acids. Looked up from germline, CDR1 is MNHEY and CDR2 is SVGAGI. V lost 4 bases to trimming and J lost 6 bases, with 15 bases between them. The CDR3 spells CASSSLGRSNGYTF. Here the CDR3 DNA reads TGTGCCAGCAGTTCCCTGGGCAGATCCAATGGCTACACCTTC.

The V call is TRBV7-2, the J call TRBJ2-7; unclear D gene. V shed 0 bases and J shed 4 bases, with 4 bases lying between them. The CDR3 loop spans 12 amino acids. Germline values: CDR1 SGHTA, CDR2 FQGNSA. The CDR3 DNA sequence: TGTGCCAGCAGCTTAGCGCGTTACGAGCAGTACTTC. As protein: CASSLARYEQYF.

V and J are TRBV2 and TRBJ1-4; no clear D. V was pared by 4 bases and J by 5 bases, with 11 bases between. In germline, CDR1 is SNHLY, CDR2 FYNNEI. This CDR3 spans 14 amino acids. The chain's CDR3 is CASSAETWNEKLFF. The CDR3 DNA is TGTGCCAGCAGTGCCGAGACATGGAATGAAAAACTGTTTTTT.

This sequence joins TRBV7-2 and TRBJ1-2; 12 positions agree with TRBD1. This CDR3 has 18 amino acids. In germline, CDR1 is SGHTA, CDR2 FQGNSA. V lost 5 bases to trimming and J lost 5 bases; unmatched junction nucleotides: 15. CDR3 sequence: CASSPGGTGGAGIYGYTF. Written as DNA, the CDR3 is TGTGCCAGCAGCCCAGGGGGGACAGGGGGCGCCGGAATATATGGCTACACCTTC.